The following is a T cell receptor beta chain sequence with its context. Its antigen is unidentified. TCRdb independently ran MiXCR on the 5' RACE reads; one entry per CDR3 protein. The sample records 1.5 million to 2 million distinct CDR3 sequences, under 35% being singletons. The CDR3 sequence is 14 residues long. The junction had 5 bases not matched to a gene; V was cut back by 6 bases and J by 1 base. The entry originates in a study of identical twins. Study conclusions and caveats: Abundant cord blood beta clonotypes carried fewer insertions; memory repertoires showed none.

This chain uses TRBV12-3 or TRBV12-4 with TRBJ2-5; 7 nucleotides align to TRBD1. The clonotype originates from a newborn girl in good health. Sequencing used cord blood. The CDR3 DNA reads TGTGCCAGCAGGTTGGGACAGTTCCAAGAGACCCAGTACTTC. Protein product: CASRLGQFQETQYF.